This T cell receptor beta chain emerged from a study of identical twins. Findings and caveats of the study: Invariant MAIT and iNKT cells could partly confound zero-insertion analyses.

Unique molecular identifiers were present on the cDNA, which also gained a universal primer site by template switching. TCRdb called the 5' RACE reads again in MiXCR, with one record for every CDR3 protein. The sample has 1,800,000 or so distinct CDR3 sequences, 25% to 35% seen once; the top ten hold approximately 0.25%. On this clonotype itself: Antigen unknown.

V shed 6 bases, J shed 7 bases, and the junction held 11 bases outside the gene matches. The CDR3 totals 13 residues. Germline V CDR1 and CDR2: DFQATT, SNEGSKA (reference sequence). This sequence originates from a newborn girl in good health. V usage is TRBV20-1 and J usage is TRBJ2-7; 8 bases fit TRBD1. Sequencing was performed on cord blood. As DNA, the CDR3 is TGCAGTGCCCAAGACAGGGGAGGTAGGGAGCAGTACTTC. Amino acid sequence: CSAQDRGGREQYF.